These 18 T cell receptor beta chains came from one sample sequenced in a study of cytomegalovirus exposure and HLA in healthy donors. PCR used 60 Vbeta primers and 13 Jbeta primers. Assay used: immunoSEQ multiplex PCR; TCRdb lists only in-frame clones, some missing. The table lists 50,000 or so clones, 70% to 75% of them singletons. Sequencing was carried out using PBMCs. The origin of the receptors is a man aged 40-49 years in good health and CMV-seropositive.

This clone was found a few times. The rearrangement links TRBV6-5 to TRBJ2-5; D is ambiguous. Trimming cost V 0 bases and J 1 base, with 6 bases left between them. The CDR3 runs 14 residues. From germline, CDR1 is MNHEY and CDR2 SVGAGI. The CDR3 loop is CASSYSVSQETQYF. For the CDR3, the DNA is TGTGCCAGCAGTTACTCGGTCAGCCAAGAGACCCAGTACTTC.

The V gene is TRBV30, the J gene TRBJ1-1, with D unresolved. The V gene's germline CDR1 is GTSNPN and CDR2 SVGIG (reference sequence). This CDR3 is 14 amino acids long. V gave up 4 bases and J gave up 4 bases, with 16 bases separating them. Here the CDR3 reads CAWNWIGDSTEAFF. Written as DNA, the CDR3 is TGTGCCTGGAACTGGATCGGGGATTCCACTGAAGCTTTCTTT.

This clone was seen only a few times. The gene calls are TRBV28 and TRBJ1-2; a possible D gene is TRBD1 (6 bases). The V and J ends lost 5 bases and 7 bases respectively, with 14 bases between them. Per the germline V gene, CDR1 is MDHEN and CDR2 is SYDVKM. This CDR3 has 13 residues. CDR3 coding DNA: TGTGCCAGCAGTCCAACCCTAGGGGGTGGCTACACCTTC. Its protein product is CASSPTLGGGYTF.

This clone occurred a few times. The V call is TRBV4-1, the J call TRBJ1-4, with 12 bases lining up with TRBD1. The germline V gene has CDR1 MGHRA and CDR2 YSYEKL. This CDR3 spans 15 amino acids. Trimming took 0 bases from V and 8 from J; bases not matched to a gene: 1. The CDR3 reads CASSQDGTGGEKLFF. For the CDR3, the DNA is TGCGCCAGCAGCCAAGATGGGACAGGGGGCGAAAAACTGTTTTTT.

There are a few counts of this clone. This chain uses TRBV28 with TRBJ2-1, with 9 positions matching TRBD2. Germline V gene data show CDR1 as MDHEN and CDR2 as SYDVKM. The CDR3 length is 15 residues. J gave up 0 bases and V 6 bases, and 3 bases lay outside the gene matches. CDR3 protein: CASRASGDSYNEQFF. Here the CDR3 DNA reads TGTGCCAGCAGAGCTAGCGGGGACTCCTACAATGAGCAGTTCTTC.

This clone came up a few times. The V and J genes are TRBV7-8 and TRBJ2-5; D might be TRBD1 (5 bases). V was shortened by 4 bases and J by 1 base, with 7 bases between the two germline ends. There are 13 residues in the CDR3. Germline V gene sequence: CDR1 SGHVS, CDR2 FQNEAQ. The CDR3 spells CASSSTVQETQYF. In DNA form, the CDR3 reads TGTGCCAGCAGCTCGACAGTCCAAGAGACCCAGTACTTC. The variable domain in full, completed from reference TRBV7-8 and TRBJ2-5, reads GAGVSQSPRYKVAKRGQDVALRCDPISGHVSLFWYQQALGQGPEFLTYFQNEAQLDKSGLPSDRFFAERPEGSVSTLKIQRTQQEDSAVYLCASSSTVQETQYFGPGTRLLVL.

The gene calls are TRBV5-1 and TRBJ2-7, with D possibly being TRBD1 (5 bases). This CDR3 is built from 15 residues. Germline V CDR1 and CDR2: SGHRS, YFSETQ. The germline V and J ends were trimmed by 0 bases and 0 bases, with 10 bases remaining between them. CDR3 protein: CASSLGQSSSYEQYF. CDR3 DNA: TGCGCCAGCAGCTTGGGACAGAGTAGCTCCTACGAGCAGTACTTC.

This chain joins TRBV6-5 and TRBJ2-1; 9 bases align to TRBD1. CDR3 length equals 16 residues. Germline CDR1 reads MNHEY; CDR2 reads SVGAGI. V trimming: 2 bases; J trimming: 4 bases; junction bases outside the gene matches: 6. The CDR3 protein is CASSYGGTGLYNEQFF. The CDR3 DNA reads TGTGCCAGCAGTTACGGCGGGACAGGGCTTTACAATGAGCAGTTCTTC.

CDR3 DNA: TGTGCCAGCAGCCCACGATCCGGGACAGGGAGTGAAAAACTGTTTTTT. It translates to CASSPRSGTGSEKLFF. The chain couples TRBV7-8 to TRBJ1-4; TRBD1 agrees at 9 bases. The CDR3 contains 16 residues. The germline V gene has CDR1 SGHVS and CDR2 FQNEAQ. With 5 bases clipped from V and 7 bases from J, the junction kept 11 bases outside the gene matches.

The chain links TRBV5-6 to TRBJ2-5; 10 nucleotides match TRBD2. The V segment lost 6 bases and the J segment 4 bases; nucleotides outside the gene matches: 12. This CDR3 comprises 16 residues. In germline, CDR1 is SGHDT, CDR2 YYEEEE. The CDR3 DNA sequence: TGTGCCAGCAACCTTCGCTTCAGCGGGGGGGCAGAGACCCAGTACTTC. Protein product: CASNLRFSGGAETQYF.

The chain is built from TRBV4-3 and TRBJ2-7; possible D gene TRBD1, 5 bases. From germline, CDR1 is LGHNA and CDR2 YSLEER. V was clipped by 1 base and J by 2 bases, with 12 bases between them. The CDR3 has 15 amino acids. CDR3 amino acids: CASSQGTYRTYEQYF. The DNA for the CDR3 is TGCGCCAGCAGCCAAGGGACATACCGGACCTACGAGCAGTACTTC.

V is TRBV7-8 and J is TRBJ1-1; 8 bases align to TRBD1. V was pared by 4 bases and J by 7 bases, with 8 bases of the junction left unmatched. The CDR3 runs 14 residues. In germline, CDR1 is SGHVS, CDR2 FQNEAQ. The DNA for the CDR3 is TGTGCCAGCAGCTCATCAGGGGGCGCGGGTGAAGCTTTCTTT. This sequence encodes CASSSSGGAGEAFF.

This clone was counted between two and nine times. The genes are TRBV13 and TRBJ2-5, with no clear D. V was shortened by 5 bases and J by 2 bases, with 9 bases between the two germline ends. Germline V gene data show CDR1 as PRHDT and CDR2 as FYEKMQ (reference sequence). This CDR3 has 13 residues. For the CDR3, the DNA is TGTGCCAGCAGCCCGGGTACTCAAGAGACCCAGTACTTC. It translates to CASSPGTQETQYF.

The chain links TRBV6-5 to TRBJ1-2, with TRBD1 matching over 11 bases. The junction had 4 bases not matched to a gene; V was cut back by 5 bases and J by 8 bases. Germline CDR1 reads MNHEY; CDR2 reads SVGAGI. The CDR3 sequence is 13 residues long. CDR3 in DNA: TGTGCCAGCAGTCGGACAGGGGGCGGAGGCTACACCTTC. This encodes CASSRTGGGGYTF.

The chain is built from TRBV4-1 and TRBJ2-2; D ambiguous. From germline, CDR1 is MGHRA and CDR2 YSYEKL. CDR3 size: 12 residues. Between the trimmed V and J ends, which lost 3 bases and 5 bases, there was a span of 4 bases. This CDR3 reads CASSHLTGELFF. CDR3 coding DNA: TGCGCCAGCAGCCATCTAACCGGGGAGCTGTTTTTT.

The chain links TRBV6-1 to TRBJ2-6; tentative D call: TRBD1 (5 bases). V dropped 4 bases and J dropped 0 bases, with 13 bases sitting between them. Germline V gene lookup returns CDR1 MNHNS and CDR2 SASEGT. The length of the CDR3 is 17 residues. CDR3 sequence: CASSAGWGVSGANVLTF. The CDR3, as DNA: TGTGCCAGCAGTGCGGGCTGGGGCGTCTCTGGGGCCAACGTCCTGACTTTC.

The genes are TRBV6-1 and TRBJ1-3; TRBD1 matches 9 bases. Germline-derived CDR1 and CDR2 are MNHNS and SASEGT. V dropped 3 bases and J dropped 0; count of bases not matched to a gene: 6. This CDR3 comprises 17 residues. CDR3 nucleotides: TGTGCCAGCAGTGACCCCGGACAGGGGATCTCTGGAAACACCATATATTTT. Protein sequence: CASSDPGQGISGNTIYF.

For the CDR3, the DNA is TGTGCCAGCACCCCCAGAACAGAAAACACTGAAGCTTTCTTT. This translates into CASTPRTENTEAFF. The V gene is TRBV7-9, the J gene TRBJ1-1; the D is unclear. This CDR3 comprises 14 residues. Trimming took 7 bases from V and 2 from J, leaving 14 bases between them. The germline gives CDR1 SEHNR, CDR2 FQNEAQ (reference sequence).